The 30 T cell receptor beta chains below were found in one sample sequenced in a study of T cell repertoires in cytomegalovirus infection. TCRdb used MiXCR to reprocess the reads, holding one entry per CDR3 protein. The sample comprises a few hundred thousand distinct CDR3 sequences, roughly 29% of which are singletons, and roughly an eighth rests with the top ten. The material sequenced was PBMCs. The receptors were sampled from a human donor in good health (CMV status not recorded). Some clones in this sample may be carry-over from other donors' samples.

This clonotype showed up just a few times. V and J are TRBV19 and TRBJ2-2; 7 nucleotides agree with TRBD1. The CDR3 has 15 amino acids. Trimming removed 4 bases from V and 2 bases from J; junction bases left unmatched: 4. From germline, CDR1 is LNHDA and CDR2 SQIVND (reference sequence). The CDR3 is CASSTGQINTGELFF. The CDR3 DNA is TGTGCCAGTAGTACGGGACAGATAAACACCGGGGAGCTGTTTTTT.

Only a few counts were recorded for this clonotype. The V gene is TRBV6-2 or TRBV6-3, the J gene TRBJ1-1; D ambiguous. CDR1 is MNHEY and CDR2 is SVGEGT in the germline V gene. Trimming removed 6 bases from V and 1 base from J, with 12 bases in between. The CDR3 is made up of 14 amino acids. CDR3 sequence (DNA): TGTGCCAGCAGGGTCCAACGTGAGAACACTGAAGCTTTCTTT. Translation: CASRVQRENTEAFF.

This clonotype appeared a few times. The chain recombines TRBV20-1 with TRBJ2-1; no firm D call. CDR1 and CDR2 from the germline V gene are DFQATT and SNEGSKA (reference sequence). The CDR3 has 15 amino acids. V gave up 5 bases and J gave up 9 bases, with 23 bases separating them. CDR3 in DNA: TGCAGTGCTCGCAAGTTAGACTTGCTCCTTAGTGAGCAGTTCTTC. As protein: CSARKLDLLLSEQFF.

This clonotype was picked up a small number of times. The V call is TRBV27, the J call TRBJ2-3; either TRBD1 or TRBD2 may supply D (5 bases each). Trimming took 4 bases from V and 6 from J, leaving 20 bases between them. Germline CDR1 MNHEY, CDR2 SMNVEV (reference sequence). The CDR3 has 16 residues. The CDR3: CASSSVTEDWGDTQYF. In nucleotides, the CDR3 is TGTGCCAGCAGTTCCGTGACAGAGGACTGGGGGGATACGCAGTATTTT.

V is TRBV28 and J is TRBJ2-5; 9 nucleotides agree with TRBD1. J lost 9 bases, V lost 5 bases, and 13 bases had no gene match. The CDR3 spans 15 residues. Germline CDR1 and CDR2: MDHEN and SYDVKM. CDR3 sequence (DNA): TGTGCCAGCAGTCCAGGGACAGGGATCCTAGCGTCCCAGTACTTC. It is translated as CASSPGTGILASQYF. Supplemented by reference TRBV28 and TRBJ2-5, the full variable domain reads DVKVTQSSRYLVKRTGEKVFLECVQDMDHENMFWYRQDPGLGLRLIYFSYDVKMKEKGDIPEGYSVSREKKERFSLILESASTNQTSMYLCASSPGTGILASQYFGPGTRLLVL.

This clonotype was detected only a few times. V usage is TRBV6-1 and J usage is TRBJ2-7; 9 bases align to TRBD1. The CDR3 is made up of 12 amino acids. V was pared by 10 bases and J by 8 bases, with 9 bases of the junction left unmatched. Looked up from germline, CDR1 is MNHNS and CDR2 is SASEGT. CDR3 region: CAIKETGGKQYV. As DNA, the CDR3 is TGTGCCATTAAGGAGACAGGGGGAAAGCAGTACGTC.

CDR3 protein: CASSQEPGSEQYF. The CDR3 DNA is TGCGCCAGCAGCCAAGAGCCGGGCTCCGAGCAGTACTTC. This chain uses TRBV4-3 with TRBJ2-7; D unclear. The CDR3 is made up of 13 amino acids. Trimming cost V 0 bases and J 6 bases, with 9 bases left between them. Looked up from germline, CDR1 is LGHNA and CDR2 is YSLEER.

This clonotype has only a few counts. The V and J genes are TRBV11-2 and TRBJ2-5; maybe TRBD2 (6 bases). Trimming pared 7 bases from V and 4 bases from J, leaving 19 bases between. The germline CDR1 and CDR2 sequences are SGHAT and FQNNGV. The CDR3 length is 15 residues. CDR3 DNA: TGTGCCAGCACCATGATGACTAGGGGAGGAGAGACCCAGTACTTC. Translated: CASTMMTRGGETQYF.

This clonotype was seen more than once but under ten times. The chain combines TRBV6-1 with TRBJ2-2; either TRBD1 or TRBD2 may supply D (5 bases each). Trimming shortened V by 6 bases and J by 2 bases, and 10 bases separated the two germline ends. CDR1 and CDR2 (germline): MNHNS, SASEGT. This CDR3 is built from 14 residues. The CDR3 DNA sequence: TGTGCCAGCAGAGGGGACCTAAACACCGGGGAGCTGTTTTTT. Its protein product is CASRGDLNTGELFF.

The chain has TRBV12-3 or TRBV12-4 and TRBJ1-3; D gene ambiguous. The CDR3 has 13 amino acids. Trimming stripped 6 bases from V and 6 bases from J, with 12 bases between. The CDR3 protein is CASRDRPENTIYF. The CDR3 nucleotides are TGTGCCAGCAGGGATAGACCGGAAAACACCATATATTTT.

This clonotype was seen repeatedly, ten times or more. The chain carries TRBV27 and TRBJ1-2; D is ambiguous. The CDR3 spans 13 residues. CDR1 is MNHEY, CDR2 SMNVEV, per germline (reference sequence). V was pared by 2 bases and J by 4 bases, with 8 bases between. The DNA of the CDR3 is TGTGCCAGCAGTTTAGGACCCCCCTATGGCTACACCTTC. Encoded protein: CASSLGPPYGYTF.

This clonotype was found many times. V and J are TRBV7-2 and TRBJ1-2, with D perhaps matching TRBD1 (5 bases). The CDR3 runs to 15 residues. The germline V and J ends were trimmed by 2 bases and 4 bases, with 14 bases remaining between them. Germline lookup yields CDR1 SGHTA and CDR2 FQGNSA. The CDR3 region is CASSLNVRGTYGYTF. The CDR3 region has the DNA TGTGCCAGCAGCTTAAACGTCCGGGGGACCTATGGCTACACCTTC.

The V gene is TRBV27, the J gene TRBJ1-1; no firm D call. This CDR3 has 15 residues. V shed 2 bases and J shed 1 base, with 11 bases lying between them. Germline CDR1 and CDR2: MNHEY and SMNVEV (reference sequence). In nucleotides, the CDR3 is TGTGCCAGCAGTTTAGAGGGCCGGAGGAACACTGAAGCTTTCTTT. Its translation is CASSLEGRRNTEAFF.

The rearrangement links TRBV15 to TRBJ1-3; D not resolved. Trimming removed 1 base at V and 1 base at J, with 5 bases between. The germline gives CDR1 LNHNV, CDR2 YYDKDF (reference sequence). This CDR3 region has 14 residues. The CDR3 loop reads CATSRAGSGNTIYF. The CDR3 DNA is TGTGCCACCAGCAGAGCGGGGTCTGGAAACACCATATATTTT.

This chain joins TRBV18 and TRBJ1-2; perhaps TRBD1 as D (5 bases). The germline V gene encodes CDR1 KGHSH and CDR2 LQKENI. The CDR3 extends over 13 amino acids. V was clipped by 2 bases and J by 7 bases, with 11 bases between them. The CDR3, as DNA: TGTGCCAGCTCACCAGGTTCAGGGTTTGGCTACACCTTC. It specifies CASSPGSGFGYTF. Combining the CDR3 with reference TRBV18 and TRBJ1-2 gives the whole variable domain NAGVMQNPRHLVRRRGQEARLRCSPMKGHSHVYWYRQLPEEGLKFMVYLQKENIIDESGMPKERFSAEFPKEGPSILRIQQVVRGDSAAYFCASSPGSGFGYTFGSGTRLTVV.

DNA for the CDR3: TGTGCCAGCAGTTTACTGGGATACGGGGGTGAAGCTTTCTTT. Amino acid sequence: CASSLLGYGGEAFF. V and J are TRBV12-3 or TRBV12-4 and TRBJ1-1, with D possibly being TRBD1 (5 bases). The V gene lost 2 bases and the J gene lost 7 bases, with 14 bases spanning the gap. CDR3 length equals 14 residues.

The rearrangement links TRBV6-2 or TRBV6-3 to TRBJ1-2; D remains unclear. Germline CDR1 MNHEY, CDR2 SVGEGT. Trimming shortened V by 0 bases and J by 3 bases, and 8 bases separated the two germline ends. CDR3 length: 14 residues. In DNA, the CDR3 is TGTGCCAGCAGTTACTCGTGGAGCTACTATGGCTACACCTTC. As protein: CASSYSWSYYGYTF.

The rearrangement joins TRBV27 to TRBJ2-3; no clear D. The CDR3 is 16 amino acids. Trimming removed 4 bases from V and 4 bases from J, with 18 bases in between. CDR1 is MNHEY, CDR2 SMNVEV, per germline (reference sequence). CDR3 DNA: TGTGCCAGCAGTTCCCTGACATCCTCACCGGCAGATACGCAGTATTTT. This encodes CASSSLTSSPADTQYF.

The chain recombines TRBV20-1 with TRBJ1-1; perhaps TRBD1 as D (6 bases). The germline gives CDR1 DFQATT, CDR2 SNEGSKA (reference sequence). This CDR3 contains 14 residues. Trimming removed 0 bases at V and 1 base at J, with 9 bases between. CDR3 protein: CSARDPQGNTEAFF. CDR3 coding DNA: TGCAGTGCTAGAGATCCACAGGGGAACACTGAAGCTTTCTTT.

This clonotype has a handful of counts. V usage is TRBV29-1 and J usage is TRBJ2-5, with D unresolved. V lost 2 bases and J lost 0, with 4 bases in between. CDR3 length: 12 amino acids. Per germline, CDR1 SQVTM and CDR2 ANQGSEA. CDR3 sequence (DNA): TGCAGCGTTGAAAACAACCAAGAGACCCAGTACTTC. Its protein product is CSVENNQETQYF.

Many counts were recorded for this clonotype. CDR3 region: CASSLGFGTSGSGEQFF. The CDR3 DNA reads as TGTGCCAGCAGCTTAGGCTTCGGGACTAGCGGGAGTGGTGAGCAGTTCTTC. The J gene is TRBJ2-1, the V gene TRBV7-2, with 14 positions matching TRBD2. The CDR3 extends over 17 amino acids. V lost 1 base to trimming and J lost 9 bases; unmatched junction nucleotides: 8. Per the germline V gene, CDR1 is SGHTA and CDR2 is FQGNSA.

This CDR3 reads CASSQDAWGRGTNEKLFF. The CDR3 DNA reads as TGTGCCAGCAGCCAAGATGCGTGGGGACGGGGAACTAATGAAAAACTGTTTTTT. The chain couples TRBV14 to TRBJ1-4; D might be TRBD1 (5 bases). The CDR3 loop spans 18 amino acids. The ends were cut back, 0 bases at V and 1 base at J, with 15 bases in the middle. The germline CDR1 and CDR2 sequences are SGHDN and FVKESK.

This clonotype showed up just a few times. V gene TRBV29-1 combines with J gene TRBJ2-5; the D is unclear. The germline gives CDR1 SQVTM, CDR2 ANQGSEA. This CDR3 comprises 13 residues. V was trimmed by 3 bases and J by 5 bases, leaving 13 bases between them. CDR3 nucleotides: TGCAGCGTTGATTACCTGACCTTCGAGACCCAGTACTTC. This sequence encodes CSVDYLTFETQYF.

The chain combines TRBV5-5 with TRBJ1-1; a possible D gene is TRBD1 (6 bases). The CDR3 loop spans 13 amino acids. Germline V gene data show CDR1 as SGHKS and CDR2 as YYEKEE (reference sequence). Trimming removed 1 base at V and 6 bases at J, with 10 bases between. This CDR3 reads CASSLIQGSEAFF. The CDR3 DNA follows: TGTGCCAGCAGCTTGATACAGGGTTCTGAAGCTTTCTTT.

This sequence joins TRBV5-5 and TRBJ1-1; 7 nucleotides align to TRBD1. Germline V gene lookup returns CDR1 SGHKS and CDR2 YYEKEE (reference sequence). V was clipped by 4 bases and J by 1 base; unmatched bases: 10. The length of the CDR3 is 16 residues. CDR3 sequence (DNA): TGTGCCAGCAGCCGGACAGGAGGCATGACGAACACTGAAGCTTTCTTT. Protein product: CASSRTGGMTNTEAFF.

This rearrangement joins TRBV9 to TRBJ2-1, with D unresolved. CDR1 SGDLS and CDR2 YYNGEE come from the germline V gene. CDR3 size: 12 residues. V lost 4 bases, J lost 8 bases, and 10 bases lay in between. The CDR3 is CASSISRHEQFF. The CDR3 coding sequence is TGTGCCAGCAGCATCTCGAGGCATGAGCAGTTCTTC. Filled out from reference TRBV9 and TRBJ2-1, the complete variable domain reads DSGVTQTPKHLITATGQRVTLRCSPRSGDLSVYWYQQSLDQGLQFLIQYYNGEERAKGNILERFSAQQFPDLHSELNLSSLELGDSALYFCASSISRHEQFFGPGTRLTVL.

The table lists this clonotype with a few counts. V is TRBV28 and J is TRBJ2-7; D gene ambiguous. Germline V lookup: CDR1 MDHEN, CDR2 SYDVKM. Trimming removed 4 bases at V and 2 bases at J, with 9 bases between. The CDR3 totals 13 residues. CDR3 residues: CASSSLAPYEQYF. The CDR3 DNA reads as TGTGCCAGCAGTTCCCTCGCTCCCTACGAGCAGTACTTC.

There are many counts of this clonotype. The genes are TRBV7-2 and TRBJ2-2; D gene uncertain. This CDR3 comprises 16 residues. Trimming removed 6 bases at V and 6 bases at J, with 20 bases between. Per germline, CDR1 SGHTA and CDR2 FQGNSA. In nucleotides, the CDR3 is TGTGCCAGCAGGCCCCTCCGTTATGGGGAAGCCGGGGAGCTGTTTTTT. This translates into CASRPLRYGEAGELFF.

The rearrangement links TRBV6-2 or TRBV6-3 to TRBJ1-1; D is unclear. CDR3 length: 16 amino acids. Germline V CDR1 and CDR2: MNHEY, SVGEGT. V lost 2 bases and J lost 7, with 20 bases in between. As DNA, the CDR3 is TGTGCCAGCAGTTACCCGAGGACCGGTGCTGACCTTGAAGCTTTCTTT. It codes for CASSYPRTGADLEAFF.

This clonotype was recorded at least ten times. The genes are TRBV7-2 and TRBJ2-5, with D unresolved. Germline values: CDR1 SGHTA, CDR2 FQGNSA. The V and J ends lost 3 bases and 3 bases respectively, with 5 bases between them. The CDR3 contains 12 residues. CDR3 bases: TGTGCCAGCAGCTTCGGTGAAGAGACCCAGTACTTC. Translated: CASSFGEETQYF.